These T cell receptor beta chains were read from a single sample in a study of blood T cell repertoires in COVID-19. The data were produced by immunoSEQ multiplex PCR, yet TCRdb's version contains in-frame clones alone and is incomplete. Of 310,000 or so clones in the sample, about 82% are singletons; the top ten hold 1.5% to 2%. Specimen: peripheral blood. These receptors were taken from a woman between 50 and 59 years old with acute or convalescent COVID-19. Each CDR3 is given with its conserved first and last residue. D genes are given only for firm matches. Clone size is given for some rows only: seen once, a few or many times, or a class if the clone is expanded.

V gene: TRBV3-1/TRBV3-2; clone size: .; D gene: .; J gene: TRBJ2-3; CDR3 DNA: TGTGCCAGCAGCCAAGATCCTGGGGCGCGAGGCACAGATACGCAGTATTTT; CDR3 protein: CASSQDPGARGTDTQYF
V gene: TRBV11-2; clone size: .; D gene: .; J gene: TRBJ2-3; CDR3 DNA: TGTGCCAGCAGCCCCAACACAGATACGCAGTATTTT; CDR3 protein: CASSPNTDTQYF
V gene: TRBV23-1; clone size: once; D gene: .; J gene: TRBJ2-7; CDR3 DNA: TGCGCCAGCCCCCCGAGGGGGTCCTACGAGCAGTACTTC; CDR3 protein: CASPPRGSYEQYF
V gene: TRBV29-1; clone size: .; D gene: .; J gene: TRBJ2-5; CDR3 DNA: TGCAGCGTTGTTGAAAGGCTAGACGGGACCCAGTACTTC; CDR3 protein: CSVVERLDGTQYF
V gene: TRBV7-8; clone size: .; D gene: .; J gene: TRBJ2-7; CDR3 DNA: TGTGCCAGCAGCTTAGTTGGCGGGATCTACGAGCAGTACTTC; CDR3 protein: CASSLVGGIYEQYF
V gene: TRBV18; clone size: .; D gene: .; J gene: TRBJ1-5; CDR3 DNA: TGTGCCAGCTCACCAGTTGACAAAAATCAGCCCCAGCATTTT; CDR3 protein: CASSPVDKNQPQHF
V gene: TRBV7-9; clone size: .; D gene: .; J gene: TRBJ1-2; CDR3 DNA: TGTGCCAGCAGCCCAACCGACAGGCCCGCTAACTATGGCTACACCTTC; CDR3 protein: CASSPTDRPANYGYTF
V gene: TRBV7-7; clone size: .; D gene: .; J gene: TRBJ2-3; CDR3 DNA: TGTGCTAGCAGCCGCACACCGACAGGCGCCAACACAGATACGCAGTATTTT; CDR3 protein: CASSRTPTGANTDTQYF
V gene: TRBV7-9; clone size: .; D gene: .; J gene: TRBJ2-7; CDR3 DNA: TGTGCCAGCAGCTTCACAGGGTCTGGAGGCGAGCAGTACTTC; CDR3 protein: CASSFTGSGGEQYF
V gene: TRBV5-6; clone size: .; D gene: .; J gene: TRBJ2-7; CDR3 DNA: TGTGCCAGCAGCTCGGGAAGGTACGAGCAGTACTTC; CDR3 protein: CASSSGRYEQYF
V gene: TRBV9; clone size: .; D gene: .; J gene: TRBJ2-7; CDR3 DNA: TGTGCCAGCAGCCCCGAAGTAGCTGTTTACGAGCAGTACTTC; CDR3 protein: CASSPEVAVYEQYF
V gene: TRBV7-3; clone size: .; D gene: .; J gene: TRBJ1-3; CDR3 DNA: TGTGCCGACGACTGTGGACAGCTCTCTGGAAACACCATATATTTT; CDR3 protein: CADDCGQLSGNTIYF
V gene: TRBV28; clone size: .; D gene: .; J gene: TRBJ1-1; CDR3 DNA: TGTGCCAGCGATTTCTTGACGCGGGGGCGGAACACTGAAGCTTTCTTT; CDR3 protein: CASDFLTRGRNTEAFF
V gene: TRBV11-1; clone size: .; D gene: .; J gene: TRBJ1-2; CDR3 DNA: TGTGCCAGCAGCTTATCAGGAGGTTATGGCTACACCTTC; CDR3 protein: CASSLSGGYGYTF
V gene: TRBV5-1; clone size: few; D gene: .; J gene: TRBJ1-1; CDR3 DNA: TGCGCCAGCAAGGTAGGGACACCAAACACTGAAGCTTTCTTT; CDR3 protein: CASKVGTPNTEAFF
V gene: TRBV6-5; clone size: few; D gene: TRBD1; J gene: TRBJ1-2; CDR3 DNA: TGTGCCAGCAGATCCGGGACAGTCTCTGGCTACACCTTC; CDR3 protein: CASRSGTVSGYTF
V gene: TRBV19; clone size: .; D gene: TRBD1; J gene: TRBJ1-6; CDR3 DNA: TGTGCCAGTAGTACCTACCGGGACAGGAGCTCCTATAATTCACCCCTCCACTTT; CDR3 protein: CASSTYRDRSSYNSPLHF
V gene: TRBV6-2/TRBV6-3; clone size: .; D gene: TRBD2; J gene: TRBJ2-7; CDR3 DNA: TGTGCCAGCAGTTACTTGGGCGGGGGGACCTACGAGCAGTACTTC; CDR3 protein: CASSYLGGGTYEQYF
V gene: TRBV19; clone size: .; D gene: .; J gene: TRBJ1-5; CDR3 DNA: TGTGCCAGTAGTATAGATCGGGAGGGGTTTAAGCCCCAGCATTTT; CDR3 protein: CASSIDREGFKPQHF
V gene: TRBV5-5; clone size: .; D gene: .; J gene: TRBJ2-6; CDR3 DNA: TGTGCCAGCAACTTAGGAGGGGCGCCCGGGGCCAACGTCCTGACTTTC; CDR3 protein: CASNLGGAPGANVLTF
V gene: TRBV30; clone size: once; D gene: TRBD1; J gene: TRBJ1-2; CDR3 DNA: TGTGCCTGGAGTTCCGCAGGGGGAGGCTACACCTTC; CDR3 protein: CAWSSAGGGYTF
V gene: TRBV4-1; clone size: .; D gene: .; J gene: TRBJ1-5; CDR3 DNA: TGCGCCAGCAGCCAAGTACTCCGAAGCAATCAGCCCCAGCATTTT; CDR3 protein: CASSQVLRSNQPQHF
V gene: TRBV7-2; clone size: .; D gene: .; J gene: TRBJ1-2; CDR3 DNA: TGTGCCAGCAGCTTACGCCAGGGAGGGGACTATGGCTACACCTTC; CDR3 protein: CASSLRQGGDYGYTF
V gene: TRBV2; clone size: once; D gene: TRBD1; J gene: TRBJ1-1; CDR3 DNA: TGTGCCACTTGGAGGGGAGAGGGGGCTTCCAAAGCTGAAGCTTTCTTT; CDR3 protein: CATWRGEGASKAEAFF
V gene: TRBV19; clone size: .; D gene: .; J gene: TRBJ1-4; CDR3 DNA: TGTGCCAGTAGTATAGGTACAGGAAAGGAACTGTTTTTT; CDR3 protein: CASSIGTGKELFF
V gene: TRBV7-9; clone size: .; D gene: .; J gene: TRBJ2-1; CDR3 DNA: TGTGCCAGCAGCGCATACATATTAGAGCAGTTCTTC; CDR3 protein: CASSAYILEQFF
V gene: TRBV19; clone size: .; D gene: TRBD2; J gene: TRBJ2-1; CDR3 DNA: TGTGCCAGTACCTCGACTAGCGGTTATAGCTCCTACAATGAGCAGTTCTTC; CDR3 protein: CASTSTSGYSSYNEQFF
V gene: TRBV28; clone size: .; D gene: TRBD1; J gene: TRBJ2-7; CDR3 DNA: TGTGCCAGCAGTGCCGGGACAGGGGGCGCCTACGAGCAGTACTTC; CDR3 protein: CASSAGTGGAYEQYF
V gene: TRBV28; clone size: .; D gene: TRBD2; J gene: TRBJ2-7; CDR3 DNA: TGTGCCAGCAGTTTGGGGACTAGGGGCCTCGAGCAGTACTTC; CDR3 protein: CASSLGTRGLEQYF
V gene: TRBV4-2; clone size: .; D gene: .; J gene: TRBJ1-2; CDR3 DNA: TGTGCCAGCAGCCAGGGGGGGGGCGAGAGCTATGGCTACACCTTC; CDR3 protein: CASSQGGGESYGYTF
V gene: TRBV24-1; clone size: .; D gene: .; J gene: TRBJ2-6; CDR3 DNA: TGTGCCACCAGTTACTCTGGGGCCAACGTCCTGACTTTC; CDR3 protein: CATSYSGANVLTF
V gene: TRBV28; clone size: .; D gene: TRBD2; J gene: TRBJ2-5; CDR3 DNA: TGTGCCAGCAGCCCCGGACTAGCGGCTCCGCAGTCGTACTTC; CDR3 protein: CASSPGLAAPQSYF
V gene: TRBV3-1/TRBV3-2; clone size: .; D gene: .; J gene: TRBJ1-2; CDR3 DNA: TGTGCCAGCAGCCAAGAGTCAGTCTATGGCTACACCTTC; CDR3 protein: CASSQESVYGYTF
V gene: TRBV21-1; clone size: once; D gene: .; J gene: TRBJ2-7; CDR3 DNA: TGTGCCAGCAGCAAAAGGCGAAGATTGAACGGACAGTTAACTCTCTACGAGCAGTACTTC; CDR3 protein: CASSKRRRLNGQLTLYEQYF
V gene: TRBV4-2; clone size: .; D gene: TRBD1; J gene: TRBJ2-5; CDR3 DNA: TGTGCCAGCAGCCTGGGACAGACGCAAAGGGGGGAGACCCAGTACTTC; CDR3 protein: CASSLGQTQRGETQYF
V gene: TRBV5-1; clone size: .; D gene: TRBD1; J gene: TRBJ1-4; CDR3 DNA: TGCGCCAGCAGCTCACAGGGGCGGTACGAAAAACTGTTTTTT; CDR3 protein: CASSSQGRYEKLFF
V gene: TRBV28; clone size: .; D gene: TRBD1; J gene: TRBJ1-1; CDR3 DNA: TGTGCCAGCAGGCGACAGGGGCTGAACACTGAAGCTTTCTTT; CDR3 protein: CASRRQGLNTEAFF
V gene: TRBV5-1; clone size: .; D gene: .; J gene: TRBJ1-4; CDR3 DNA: TGCGCCAGCGGCGCCGGGGGGAACAATGAAAAACTGTTTTTT; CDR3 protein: CASGAGGNNEKLFF
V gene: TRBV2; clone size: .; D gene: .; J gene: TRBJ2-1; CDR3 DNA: TGTGCCAGCAGTTCGAAGTGGGGCTCCCTCGACAATGAGCAGTTCTTC; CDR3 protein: CASSSKWGSLDNEQFF
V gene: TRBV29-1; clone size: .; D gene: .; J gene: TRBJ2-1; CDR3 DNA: TGCAGCGTTAGATGGCTAGTCACCAATGAGCAGTTCTTC; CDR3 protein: CSVRWLVTNEQFF
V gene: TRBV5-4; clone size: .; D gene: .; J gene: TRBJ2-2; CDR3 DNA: TGTGCCAGCAGCTCCCGGGTGGGAGGCCACGGGGAGCTGTTTTTT; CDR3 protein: CASSSRVGGHGELFF
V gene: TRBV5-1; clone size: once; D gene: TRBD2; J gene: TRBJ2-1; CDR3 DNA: TGCGCCAGCAGTCGGGCTAGCGGGAGTGTATACAATGAGCAGTTCTTC; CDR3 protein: CASSRASGSVYNEQFF
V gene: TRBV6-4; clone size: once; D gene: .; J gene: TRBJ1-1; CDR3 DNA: TGTGCCAGCAGTGTGGGGGCATACACTGAAGCTTTCTTT; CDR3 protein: CASSVGAYTEAFF
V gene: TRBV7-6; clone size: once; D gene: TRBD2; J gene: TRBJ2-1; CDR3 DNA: TGTGCCAGCAGCTTAGTGCTAGTGGCGGGAGCAAATGAGCAGTTCTTC; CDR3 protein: CASSLVLVAGANEQFF
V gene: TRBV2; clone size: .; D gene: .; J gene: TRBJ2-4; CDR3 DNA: TGTGCCAGCGTAACAGAAAACATTCAGTACTTC; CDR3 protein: CASVTENIQYF
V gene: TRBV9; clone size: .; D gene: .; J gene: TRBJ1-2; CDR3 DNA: TGTGCCAGCAGCGCCACAGGGCGCGGCTATGGCTACACCTTC; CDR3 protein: CASSATGRGYGYTF
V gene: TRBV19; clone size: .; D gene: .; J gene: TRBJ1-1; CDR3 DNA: TGTGCCAGTACCCGACAGTTGAACACTGAAGCTTTCTTT; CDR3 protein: CASTRQLNTEAFF
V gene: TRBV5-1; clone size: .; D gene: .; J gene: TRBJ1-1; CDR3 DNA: TGCGCCAGCAGCTCCCGCGGTGTTACTGAAGCTTTCTTT; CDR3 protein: CASSSRGVTEAFF
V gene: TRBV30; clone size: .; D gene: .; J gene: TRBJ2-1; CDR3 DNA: TGTGCCTGGAAATTTGGCCGAGACTTGATGTACAATGAGCAGTTCTTC; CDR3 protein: CAWKFGRDLMYNEQFF
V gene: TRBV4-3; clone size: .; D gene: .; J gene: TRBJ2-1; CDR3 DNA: TGCGCCAGCAGCCAAGCGTATAGGGGTGAGCAGTTCTTC; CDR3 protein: CASSQAYRGEQFF
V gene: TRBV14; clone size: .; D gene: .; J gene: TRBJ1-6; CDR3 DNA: TGTGCCAGCAGCCAAGACTCTGGCAGGGTCGGTTCACCCCTCCACTTT; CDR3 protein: CASSQDSGRVGSPLHF
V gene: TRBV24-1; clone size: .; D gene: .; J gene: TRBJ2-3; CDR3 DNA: TGTGCCACCGGGGGACTCGTGGGAGAAGGCACAGATACGCAGTATTTT; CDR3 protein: CATGGLVGEGTDTQYF
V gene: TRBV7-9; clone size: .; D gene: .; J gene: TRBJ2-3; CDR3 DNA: TGTGCCAGCACCCTGGCGGGCACAGATACGCAGTATTTT; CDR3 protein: CASTLAGTDTQYF
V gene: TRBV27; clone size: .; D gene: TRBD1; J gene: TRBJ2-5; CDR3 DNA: TGTGCCAGCAGTCCCAGTCTAGGGGACAGGGGGCTTGAGACCCAGTACTTC; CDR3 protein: CASSPSLGDRGLETQYF